This TCR beta chain was captured in a study of blood T cell repertoires in COVID-19. Study-wide background: COVID-19 samples from acute and convalescent phases originated in the United States, Italy and Spain. PBMCs, B-cell-depleted T cells, or T cells provided the cDNA or gDNA that made up the material.

Original analysis: Amplification of reference gene primers was used by the study to estimate nucleated cell counts. Assay: immunoSEQ multiplex PCR; the TCRdb copy retains only in-frame clones and omits some. V and J calls and clone size come straight from that table; D and trimming were deduced from the DNA. The sample shows around 250,000 clones, about 91% of them seen only once. Participants' own reports of clinical history determined their cohort assignment. The CDR3 has 12 amino acids. CDR1 and CDR2 (germline): GTSNPN, SVGIG (reference sequence). V dropped 3 bases and J dropped 8 bases, with 10 bases sitting between them.

The chain has TRBV30 and TRBJ1-4; the D is unclear. Sequenced: PBMCs or T cells enriched from blood (not recorded which). The receptor comes from a human donor in a cohort exposed to, infected with or recovered from COVID-19 (not recorded which). The donor label of this sample is uncertain. CDR3 nucleotide sequence: TGTGCCTGGAGAGCACCGCCCGAAAAACTGTTTTTT. Residues: CAWRAPPEKLFF.